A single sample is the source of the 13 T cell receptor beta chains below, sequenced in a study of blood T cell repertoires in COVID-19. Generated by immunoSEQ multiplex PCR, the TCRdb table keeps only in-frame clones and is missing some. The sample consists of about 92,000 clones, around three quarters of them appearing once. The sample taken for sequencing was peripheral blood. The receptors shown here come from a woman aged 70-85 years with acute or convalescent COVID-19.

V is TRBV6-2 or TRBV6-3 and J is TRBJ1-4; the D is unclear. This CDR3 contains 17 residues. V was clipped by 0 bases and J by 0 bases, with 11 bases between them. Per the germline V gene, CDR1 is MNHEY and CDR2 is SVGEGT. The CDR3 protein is CASSYSFGGATNEKLFF. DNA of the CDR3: TGTGCCAGCAGTTACTCTTTCGGCGGAGCAACTAATGAAAAACTGTTTTTT.

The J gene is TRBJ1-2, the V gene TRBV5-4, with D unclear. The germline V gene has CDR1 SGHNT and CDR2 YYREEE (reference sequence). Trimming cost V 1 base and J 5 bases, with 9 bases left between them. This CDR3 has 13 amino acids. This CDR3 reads CASSLPGSYGYTF. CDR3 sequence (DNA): TGTGCCAGCAGCTTGCCAGGAAGTTATGGCTACACCTTC. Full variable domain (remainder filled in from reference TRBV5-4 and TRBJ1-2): ETGVTQSPTHLIKTRGQQVTLRCSSQSGHNTVSWYQQALGQGPQFIFQYYREEENGRGNFPPRFSGLQFPNYSSELNVNALELDDSALYLCASSLPGSYGYTFGSGTRLTVV.

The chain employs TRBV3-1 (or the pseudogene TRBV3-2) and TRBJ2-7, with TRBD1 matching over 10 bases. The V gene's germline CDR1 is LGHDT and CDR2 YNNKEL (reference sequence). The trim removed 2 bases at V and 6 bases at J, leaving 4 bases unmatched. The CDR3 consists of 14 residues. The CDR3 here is CASSQTRTGGEQYF. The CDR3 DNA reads TGTGCCAGCAGCCAAACTCGGACAGGGGGCGAGCAGTACTTC.

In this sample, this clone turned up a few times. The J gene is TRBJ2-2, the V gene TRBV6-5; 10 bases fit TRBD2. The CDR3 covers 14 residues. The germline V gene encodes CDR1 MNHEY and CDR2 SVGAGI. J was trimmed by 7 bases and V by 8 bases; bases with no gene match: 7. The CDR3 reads CASVLAGAGGELFF. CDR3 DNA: TGTGCCAGCGTCCTAGCGGGAGCTGGCGGGGAGCTGTTTTTT.

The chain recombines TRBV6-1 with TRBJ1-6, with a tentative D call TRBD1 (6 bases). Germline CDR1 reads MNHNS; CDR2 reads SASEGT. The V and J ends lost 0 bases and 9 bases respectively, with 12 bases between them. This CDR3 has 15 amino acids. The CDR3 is CASSEAGGLISPLHF. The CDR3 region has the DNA TGTGCCAGCAGTGAAGCGGGGGGGCTTATTTCACCCCTCCACTTT.

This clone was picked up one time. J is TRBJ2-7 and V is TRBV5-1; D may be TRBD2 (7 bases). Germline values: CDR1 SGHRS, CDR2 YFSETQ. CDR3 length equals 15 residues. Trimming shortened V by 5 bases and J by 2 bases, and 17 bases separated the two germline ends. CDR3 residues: CASSSVGGAAYEQYF. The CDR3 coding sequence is TGCGCCAGCAGTTCGGTAGGGGGGGCGGCCTACGAGCAGTACTTC. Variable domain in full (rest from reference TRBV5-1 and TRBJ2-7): KAGVTQTPRYLIKTRGQQVTLSCSPISGHRSVSWYQQTPGQGLQFLFEYFSETQRNKGNFPGRFSGRQFSNSRSEMNVSTLELGDSALYLCASSSVGGAAYEQYFGPGTRLTVT.

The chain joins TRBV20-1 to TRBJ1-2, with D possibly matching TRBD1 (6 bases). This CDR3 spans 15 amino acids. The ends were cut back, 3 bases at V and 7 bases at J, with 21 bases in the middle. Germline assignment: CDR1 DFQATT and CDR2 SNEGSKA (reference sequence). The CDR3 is CSASSWHIPGAGYTF. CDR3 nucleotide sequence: TGCAGTGCTAGTTCCTGGCACATCCCAGGGGCTGGCTACACCTTC.

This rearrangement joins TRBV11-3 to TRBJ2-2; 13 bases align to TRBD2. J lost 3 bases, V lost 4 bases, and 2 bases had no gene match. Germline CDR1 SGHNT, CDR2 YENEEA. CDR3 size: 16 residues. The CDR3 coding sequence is TGTGCCAGCAGCTCCGGACTAGCGGGGGACACCGGGGAGCTGTTTTTT. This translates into CASSSGLAGDTGELFF.

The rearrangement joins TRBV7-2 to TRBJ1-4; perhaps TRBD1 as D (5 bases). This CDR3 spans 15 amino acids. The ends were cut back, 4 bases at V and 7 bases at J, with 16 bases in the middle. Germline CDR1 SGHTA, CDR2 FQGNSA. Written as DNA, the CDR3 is TGTGCCAGCAGCTCCCTTACGGGGGTCGGTGAAAAACTGTTTTTT. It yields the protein CASSSLTGVGEKLFF.

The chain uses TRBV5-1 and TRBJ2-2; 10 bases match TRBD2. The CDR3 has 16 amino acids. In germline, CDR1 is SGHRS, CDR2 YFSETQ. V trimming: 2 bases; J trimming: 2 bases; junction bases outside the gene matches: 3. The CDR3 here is CASSFGLADNTGELFF. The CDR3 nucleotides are TGCGCCAGCAGCTTCGGACTAGCGGATAACACCGGGGAGCTGTTTTTT.

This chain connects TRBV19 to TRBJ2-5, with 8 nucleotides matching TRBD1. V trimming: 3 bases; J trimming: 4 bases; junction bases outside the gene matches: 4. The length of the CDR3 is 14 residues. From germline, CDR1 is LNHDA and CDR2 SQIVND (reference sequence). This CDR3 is CASSIGQGSETQYF. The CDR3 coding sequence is TGTGCCAGTAGTATCGGACAGGGCTCAGAGACCCAGTACTTC.

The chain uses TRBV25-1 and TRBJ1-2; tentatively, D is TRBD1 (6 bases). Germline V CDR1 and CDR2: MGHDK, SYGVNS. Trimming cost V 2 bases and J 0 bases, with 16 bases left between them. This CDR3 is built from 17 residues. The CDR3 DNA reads TGTGCCAGCAGTGAAGGGGGCAGGTCGTCCCCTAACTATGGCTACACCTTC. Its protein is CASSEGGRSSPNYGYTF.

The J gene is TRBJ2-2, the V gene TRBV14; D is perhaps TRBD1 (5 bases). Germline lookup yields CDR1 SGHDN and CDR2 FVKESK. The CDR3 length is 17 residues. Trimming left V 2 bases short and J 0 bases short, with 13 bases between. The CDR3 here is CASSQLIDRTNTGELFF. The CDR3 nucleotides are TGTGCCAGCAGCCAACTAATAGACAGAACGAACACCGGGGAGCTGTTTTTT.